This T cell receptor (beta chain) was documented in a study of shared clonotypes between healthy human individuals. Study-wide findings and caveats: Sampling included only blood; tissue repertoires likely differ.

Every contributor of samples was a Caucasian grown-up residing in Nashville, Tennessee. Trimming shortened V by 3 bases and J by 3 bases, and 6 bases separated the two germline ends. The CDR3 is 12 amino acids. Germline values: CDR1 LNHNV, CDR2 YYDKDF (reference sequence). It was across several immunoSEQ plates that each subset's genomic DNA was evenly split. Sequenced by immunoSEQ multiplex PCR; TCRdb stores in-frame clones only, minus some. This repertoire shows around 700,000 clones, approximately 73% found once; its top ten account for 1.5% to 2%. About this clone itself: Its antigen is unidentified. This CDR3 is also generated by other DNA sequences in the sample.

Sequenced sample: memory CD4+ T cells sorted from blood. Subset specified: CD45RA-negative fraction. This receptor was taken from a young woman in good health. V and J are TRBV15 and TRBJ2-7; D ambiguous. The CDR3 is CATSRDGYEQYF. The DNA for the CDR3 is TGTGCCACCAGCAGGGATGGCTACGAGCAGTACTTC. The whole variable domain, remainder taken from reference TRBV15 and TRBJ2-7, is DAMVIQNPRYQVTQFGKPVTLSCSQTLNHNVMYWYQQKSSQAPKLLFHYYDKDFNNEADTPDNFQSRRPNTSFCFLDIRSPGLGDTAMYLCATSRDGYEQYFGPGTRLTVT.